These 29 T cell receptor beta chains were sequenced from one sample in a study of cytomegalovirus exposure and HLA in healthy donors. Use of 60 Vbeta and 13 Jbeta primers characterized the PCR. Some clones are missing from TCRdb's copy, which holds only in-frame ones; the method was immunoSEQ multiplex PCR. In the table there are about 180,000 clones, 80% of which are singletons. The sample taken for sequencing was PBMCs. These receptors were obtained from a girl aged 10-17 years in good health and CMV-seropositive.

The chain employs TRBV5-4 and TRBJ1-2, with a tentative D call TRBD1 (6 bases). V was clipped by 0 bases and J by 5 bases, with 11 bases between them. The CDR3 length is 14 residues. CDR1 and CDR2 (germline): SGHNT, YYREEE (reference sequence). CDR3 residues: CASSLATQGYGYTF. The CDR3 region has the DNA TGTGCCAGCAGCTTGGCTACCCAGGGGTATGGCTACACCTTC.

This rearrangement joins TRBV7-2 to TRBJ1-5; D remains ambiguous. Trimming took off 1 base at V and 6 bases at J, with 10 bases between the two ends. From germline, CDR1 is SGHTA and CDR2 FQGNSA. The CDR3 totals 14 residues. CDR3 residues: CASSLEWQVQPQHF. DNA of the CDR3: TGTGCCAGCAGCTTAGAGTGGCAGGTTCAGCCCCAGCATTTT. Using reference TRBV7-2 and TRBJ1-5 for the parts outside the CDR3, the full variable domain is GAGVSQSPSNKVTEKGKDVELRCDPISGHTALYWYRQSLGQGLEFLIYFQGNSAPDKSGLPSDRFSAERTGGSVSTLTIQRTQQEDSAVYLCASSLEWQVQPQHFGDGTRLSIL.

The CDR3 region has the DNA TGTGCCAGCAGCGGTGGAGAAGAGACCCAGTACTTC. Amino acid sequence: CASSGGEETQYF. The chain employs TRBV5-4 and TRBJ2-5; no reliable D call. The V and J ends lost 4 bases and 3 bases respectively, with 7 bases between them. CDR1 SGHNT and CDR2 YYREEE come from the germline V gene (reference sequence). There are 12 residues in the CDR3.

The CDR3 DNA is TGCGCCAGCAGCCAAGACCCCGGACTAACGGGGTCGGATACGCAGTATTTT. Translation: CASSQDPGLTGSDTQYF. V usage is TRBV4-3 and J usage is TRBJ2-3, with TRBD2 as a possible D gene (6 bases). Germline V lookup: CDR1 LGHNA, CDR2 YSLEER. Between the trimmed V and J ends, which lost 0 bases and 6 bases, there was a span of 19 bases. The CDR3 has 17 amino acids.

The CDR3 reads CASSEQQVLYYGYTF. CDR3 sequence (DNA): TGCGCCAGCAGTGAGCAACAGGTTTTGTACTATGGCTACACCTTC. The gene calls are TRBV10-2 and TRBJ1-2; the D gene is possibly TRBD1 (5 bases). Germline V lookup: CDR1 WSHSY, CDR2 SAAADI. The CDR3 sequence is 15 residues long. Trimming left V 2 bases short and J 3 bases short, with 13 bases between.

The J gene is TRBJ2-1, the V gene TRBV5-1; TRBD2 matches at 8 bases. The CDR3 totals 14 residues. The trim removed 4 bases at V and 9 bases at J, leaving 9 bases unmatched. The germline CDR1 and CDR2 sequences are SGHRS and YFSETQ. The CDR3 nucleotides read TGCGCCAGCAGCAGTAGCGGGATGTTCGGTGAGCAGTTCTTC. Translating gives CASSSSGMFGEQFF.

V and J are TRBV30 and TRBJ1-1, with 12 bases that match TRBD1. Germline V gene data show CDR1 as GTSNPN and CDR2 as SVGIG (reference sequence). The J segment lost 4 bases and the V segment lost 1 base, leaving 4 bases of the junction unmatched. This CDR3 is built from 15 residues. DNA for the CDR3: TGTGCCTGGAGTGGGGACAGGGGGCTGGCCACTGAAGCTTTCTTT. Amino acid sequence: CAWSGDRGLATEAFF.

This chain links TRBV5-1 with TRBJ2-1, with a weak D call TRBD2 (6 bases). The CDR3 runs to 15 residues. With 4 bases removed from V and 4 bases from J, the gap between germline ends came to 15 bases. CDR1 is SGHRS and CDR2 is YFSETQ in the germline V gene. The CDR3, as DNA: TGCGCCAGCAGCATCACCGGGACTGGGTACAATGAGCAGTTCTTC. Translation gives CASSITGTGYNEQFF.

This chain's CDR3 is CASAGDRAGNEQFF. In nucleotides, the CDR3 is TGCGCCAGTGCGGGGGACAGGGCGGGCAATGAGCAGTTCTTC. V usage is TRBV5-1 and J usage is TRBJ2-1, with TRBD1 matching 9 bases. Germline loops: CDR1 SGHRS, CDR2 YFSETQ. The CDR3 covers 14 residues. The J segment lost 6 bases and the V segment lost 8 bases, leaving 9 bases of the junction unmatched.

The J gene is TRBJ1-3, the V gene TRBV25-1; 10 bases align to TRBD1. Trimming at V came to 2 bases and at J to 8 bases, leaving 6 bases not matched to a gene. Germline CDR1 and CDR2: MGHDK and SYGVNS. This CDR3 is built from 15 residues. Here the CDR3 reads CASSEAGQGRYTIYF. The CDR3 nucleotides read TGTGCCAGCAGTGAAGCGGGACAGGGGCGGTACACCATATATTTT.

The chain uses TRBV19 and TRBJ2-3, with D perhaps TRBD2 (6 bases). This CDR3 has 17 residues. CDR1 and CDR2 (germline): LNHDA, SQIVND (reference sequence). V was cut by 4 bases and J by 1 base, with 18 bases left in between. The CDR3 DNA sequence: TGTGCCAGTAGTAAAGGGGCTCCGGGACTCCGCACAGATACGCAGTATTTT. Encoded protein: CASSKGAPGLRTDTQYF. Combining the CDR3 with reference TRBV19 and TRBJ2-3 gives the whole variable domain DGGITQSPKYLFRKEGQNVTLSCEQNLNHDAMYWYRQDPGQGLRLIYYSQIVNDFQKGDIAEGYSVSREKKESFPLTVTSAQKNPTAFYLCASSKGAPGLRTDTQYFGPGTRLTVL.

This rearrangement joins TRBV19 to TRBJ1-5, with 10 bases lining up with TRBD1. This CDR3 is built from 16 residues. V shed 9 bases and J 5 bases; nucleotides not matched to a gene: 13. Germline assignment: CDR1 LNHDA and CDR2 SQIVND (reference sequence). The CDR3 DNA follows: TGTGCCAGCGACAGGGGGCTAAAAGGGATCGATCAGCCCCAGCATTTT. It specifies CASDRGLKGIDQPQHF.

The V gene is TRBV2, the J gene TRBJ1-1; D unclear. Per the germline V gene, CDR1 is SNHLY and CDR2 is FYNNEI. CDR3 length: 14 amino acids. Trimming removed 6 bases from V and 1 base from J, with 12 bases in between. DNA for the CDR3: TGTGCCAGCAGCCCCACTGGCGGGAACACTGAAGCTTTCTTT. Its translation is CASSPTGGNTEAFF. Full variable domain (outside the CDR3, taken from reference TRBV2 and TRBJ1-1): EPEVTQTPSHQVTQMGQEVILRCVPISNHLYFYWYRQILGQKVEFLVSFYNNEISEKSEIFDDQFSVERPDGSNFTLKIRSTKLEDSAMYFCASSPTGGNTEAFFGQGTRLTVV.

This clone was recorded only once. V and J are TRBV5-1 and TRBJ1-2; 8 nucleotides agree with TRBD1. Germline trimming cut 3 bases from V and 1 base from J; bases unmatched to any gene: 2. The germline V gene has CDR1 SGHRS and CDR2 YFSETQ. The CDR3 extends over 14 amino acids. The CDR3 region has the DNA TGCGCCAGCAGCTCGGGACAGGATAACTATGGCTACACCTTC. Translated, it gives CASSSGQDNYGYTF.

The V and J genes are TRBV11-3 and TRBJ2-2; the match to TRBD2 covers 9 bases. The ends lost 5 bases at V and 7 bases at J; junction bases unmatched: 14. Germline CDR1 is SGHNT and CDR2 is YENEEA. CDR3 length equals 17 residues. The CDR3 region has the DNA TGTGCCAGCAGCGACCGGAAGTCTAGCGGGATGGGCGGGGAGCTGTTTTTT. Translated: CASSDRKSSGMGGELFF.

CDR3: CASSLVGGYNEQFF. DNA for the CDR3: TGTGCCAGCAGCCTGGTCGGCGGTTACAATGAGCAGTTCTTC. The J gene is TRBJ2-1, the V gene TRBV5-6, with D uncertain. This CDR3 has 14 residues. Germline loops: CDR1 SGHDT, CDR2 YYEEEE. The V gene lost 4 bases and the J gene lost 4 bases, with 12 bases spanning the gap.

The V gene is TRBV5-1, the J gene TRBJ1-5, with D unresolved. Germline lookup yields CDR1 SGHRS and CDR2 YFSETQ. Trimming left V 3 bases short and J 2 bases short, with 9 bases between. The length of the CDR3 is 14 residues. Here the CDR3 reads CASSSGWGNQPQHF. The CDR3 DNA reads TGCGCCAGCAGCTCGGGTTGGGGCAATCAGCCCCAGCATTTT.

The J gene is TRBJ2-7, the V gene TRBV4-1; D not certain. The CDR3 consists of 13 residues. Germline lookup yields CDR1 MGHRA and CDR2 YSYEKL. V lost 6 bases and J 0 bases, leaving 9 bases between the germline ends. DNA for the CDR3: TGCGCCAGCAGAGAGGTAAGCTCCTACGAGCAGTACTTC. Translated, it gives CASREVSSYEQYF.

The rearrangement joins TRBV7-9 to TRBJ2-1; 7 bases are shared with TRBD2. V shed 5 bases and J 4 bases; nucleotides not matched to a gene: 14. CDR1 is SEHNR and CDR2 is FQNEAQ in the germline V gene (reference sequence). The CDR3 has 17 amino acids. The CDR3 nucleotides are TGTGCCAGCAGCGCCTCGTCGGTTGGCGGGAGATACAATGAGCAGTTCTTC. It codes for CASSASSVGGRYNEQFF.

The chain's CDR3 is CAWEDVGGPTNEKLFF. Written as DNA, the CDR3 is TGTGCCTGGGAAGATGTAGGGGGTCCAACTAATGAAAAACTGTTTTTT. The chain carries TRBV30 and TRBJ1-4, with a weak D call TRBD1 (6 bases). The length of the CDR3 is 16 residues. Trimming took 5 bases from V and 0 from J, leaving 16 bases between them. From germline, CDR1 is GTSNPN and CDR2 SVGIG (reference sequence).

The V and J genes are TRBV11-2 and TRBJ1-3; possible D gene TRBD1, 6 bases. Germline CDR1 SGHAT, CDR2 FQNNGV. CDR3 size: 18 residues. The V end was cut by 3 bases, the J end by 0 bases, with 18 bases between. The CDR3 bases are TGTGCCAGCAGCTTGTTGTTCGGACAGCACTCCTCTGGAAACACCATATATTTT. Residues: CASSLLFGQHSSGNTIYF. The complete variable domain, with remaining parts taken from reference TRBV11-2 and TRBJ1-3, reads EAGVAQSPRYKIIEKRQSVAFWCNPISGHATLYWYQQILGQGPKLLIQFQNNGVVDDSQLPKDRFSAERLKGVDSTLKIQPAKLEDSAVYLCASSLLFGQHSSGNTIYFGEGSWLTVV.

The chain has TRBV5-4 and TRBJ2-2; 7 bases agree with TRBD2. The CDR3 contains 15 residues. V shed 0 bases, J shed 5 bases, and the junction held 4 bases outside the gene matches. Germline CDR1 and CDR2: SGHNT and YYREEE (reference sequence). The CDR3 spells CASSLGGRVTGELFF. CDR3 DNA: TGTGCCAGCAGCTTGGGAGGGAGGGTTACCGGGGAGCTGTTTTTT.

The rearrangement joins TRBV11-2 to TRBJ2-2; possibly TRBD1 for D (5 bases). V lost 1 base and J lost 4, with 16 bases in between. This CDR3 comprises 17 residues. Germline V gene lookup returns CDR1 SGHAT and CDR2 FQNNGV. DNA for the CDR3: TGTGCCAGCAGCTTAGGGTACTTCGAGACAGCCACCGGGGAGCTGTTTTTT. Translating it yields CASSLGYFETATGELFF. Full variable domain (rest looked up from reference TRBV11-2 and TRBJ2-2): EAGVAQSPRYKIIEKRQSVAFWCNPISGHATLYWYQQILGQGPKLLIQFQNNGVVDDSQLPKDRFSAERLKGVDSTLKIQPAKLEDSAVYLCASSLGYFETATGELFFGEGSRLTVL.

The chain links TRBV5-1 to TRBJ1-3, with D perhaps TRBD1 (5 bases). V was clipped by 4 bases and J by 0 bases, with 14 bases between them. Per the germline V gene, CDR1 is SGHRS and CDR2 is YFSETQ. This CDR3 has 16 amino acids. The CDR3 DNA sequence: TGCGCCAGCAGCGCAGGTCGGGGGAGCTCTGGAAACACCATATATTTT. Its protein product is CASSAGRGSSGNTIYF.

The rearrangement links TRBV6-4 to TRBJ1-5, with D unresolved. The CDR3 runs 14 residues. Germline CDR1 is MRHNA and CDR2 is SNTAGT. The ends were cut back, 4 bases at V and 6 bases at J, with 13 bases in the middle. The CDR3 loop reads CASSVDFWVQPQHF. The CDR3 coding sequence is TGTGCCAGCAGTGTCGACTTCTGGGTTCAGCCCCAGCATTTT.

The chain uses TRBV27 and TRBJ1-5, with D uncertain. With 3 bases removed from V and 4 bases from J, the gap between germline ends came to 7 bases. This CDR3 region has 13 residues. Per the germline V gene, CDR1 is MNHEY and CDR2 is SMNVEV (reference sequence). The DNA of the CDR3 is TGTGCCAGCAGTTTCACGGAGAATCAGCCCCAGCATTTT. Amino acid sequence: CASSFTENQPQHF.

The rearrangement links TRBV5-4 to TRBJ1-1; D gene ambiguous. Germline CDR1 and CDR2: SGHNT and YYREEE (reference sequence). This CDR3 is 15 amino acids long. Trimming took 0 bases from V and 0 from J, leaving 9 bases between them. The chain's CDR3 is CASSLVERLNTEAFF. The CDR3 DNA reads TGTGCCAGCAGCTTGGTGGAGCGTTTGAACACTGAAGCTTTCTTT.

This clone has more than one count but fewer than ten. The chain uses TRBV6-5 and TRBJ1-1; D may be TRBD1 (5 bases). CDR3 length: 13 residues. The V end lost 6 bases, the J end lost 12 bases, and 20 bases lay between the germline ends. Germline loops: CDR1 MNHEY, CDR2 SVGAGI. CDR3 sequence reads: CASSRGVHQVSFF. In DNA, the CDR3 is TGTGCCAGCAGCCGGGGGGTTCATCAAGTTTCTTTCTTT.

This chain links TRBV30 with TRBJ2-7; 9 bases are shared with TRBD1. CDR1 is GTSNPN, CDR2 SVGIG, per germline (reference sequence). V was pared by 0 bases and J by 3 bases, with 3 bases of the junction left unmatched. This CDR3 comprises 14 residues. DNA of the CDR3: TGTGCCTGGAGTGTCACAGGGGGCTACTACGAGCAGTACTTC. This gives the protein CAWSVTGGYYEQYF.